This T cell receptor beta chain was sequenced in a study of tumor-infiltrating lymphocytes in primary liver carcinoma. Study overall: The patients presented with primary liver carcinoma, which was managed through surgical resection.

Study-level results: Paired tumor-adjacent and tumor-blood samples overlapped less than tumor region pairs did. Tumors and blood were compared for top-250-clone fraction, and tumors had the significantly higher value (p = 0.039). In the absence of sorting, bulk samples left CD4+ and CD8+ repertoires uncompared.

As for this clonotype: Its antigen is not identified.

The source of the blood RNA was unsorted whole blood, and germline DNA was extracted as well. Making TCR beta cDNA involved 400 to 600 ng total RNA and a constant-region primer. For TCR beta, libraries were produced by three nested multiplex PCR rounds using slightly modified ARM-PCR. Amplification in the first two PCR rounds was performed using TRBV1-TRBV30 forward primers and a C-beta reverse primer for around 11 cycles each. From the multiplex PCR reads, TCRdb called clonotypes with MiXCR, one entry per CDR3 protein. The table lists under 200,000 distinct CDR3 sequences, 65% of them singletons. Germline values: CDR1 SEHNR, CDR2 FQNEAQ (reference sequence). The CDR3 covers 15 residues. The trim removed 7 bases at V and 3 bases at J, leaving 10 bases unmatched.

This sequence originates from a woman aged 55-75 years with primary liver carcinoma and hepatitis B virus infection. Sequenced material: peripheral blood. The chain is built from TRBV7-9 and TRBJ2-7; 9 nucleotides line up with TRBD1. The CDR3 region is CASNPSRDRDYEQYF. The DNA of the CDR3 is TGTGCCAGCAACCCATCCCGGGACAGGGACTACGAGCAGTACTTC.